This note documents a single T cell receptor beta chain sequence. MiXCR, applied by TCRdb to the 5' RACE reads, yields one record per CDR3 protein. Among approximately 210,000 distinct CDR3 sequences, more than 10% were seen once, and the ten largest hold approximately 16%. The CDR3 loop spans 13 amino acids. V was pared by 1 base and J by 5 bases, with 7 bases between. The data are from a study of CD8 T cells in ankylosing spondylitis. J is TRBJ2-3 and V is TRBV12-3 or TRBV12-4; D gene unclear. This sequence originates from a male donor with ankylosing spondylitis or in good health (not recorded which). Sequencing was done on a sample of blood, either unsorted or a sorted T cell fraction (not recorded which). CDR3 DNA sequence: TGTGCCAGCAGTTTAGGGTTACTAGATACGCAGTATTTT. Amino acid sequence: CASSLGLLDTQYF.